What follows are 2 T cell receptor beta chains derived from one specimen sequenced in a study of T cell responses to AZD1222 COVID-19 vaccine. Method: immunoSEQ multiplex PCR; TCRdb's copy keeps in-frame clones and lacks some. The sample holds some 120,000 clones; more than 70% are singletons and the top ten take approximately 4.2%. Source: peripheral blood, taken on day 0 of AZD1222 vaccination. These receptors were taken from an adult in good health.

J is TRBJ2-5 and V is TRBV4-1, with D unclear. The CDR3 extends over 13 amino acids. V was trimmed by 0 bases and J by 4 bases, leaving 6 bases between them. Germline CDR1 is MGHRA and CDR2 is YSYEKL. CDR3 DNA sequence: TGCGCCAGCAGCCAAGAGGAGTTAGAGACCCAGTACTTC. This translates into CASSQEELETQYF.

The gene calls are TRBV7-2 and TRBJ1-6, with a tentative D call TRBD1 (6 bases). In germline, CDR1 is SGHTA, CDR2 FQGNSA. This CDR3 is built from 18 residues. Trimming left V 2 bases short and J 0 bases short, with 14 bases between. The CDR3 region is CASSLSGRGSSYNSPLHF. The CDR3 region has the DNA TGTGCCAGCAGCTTATCCGGCAGGGGAAGCTCCTATAATTCACCCCTCCACTTT.